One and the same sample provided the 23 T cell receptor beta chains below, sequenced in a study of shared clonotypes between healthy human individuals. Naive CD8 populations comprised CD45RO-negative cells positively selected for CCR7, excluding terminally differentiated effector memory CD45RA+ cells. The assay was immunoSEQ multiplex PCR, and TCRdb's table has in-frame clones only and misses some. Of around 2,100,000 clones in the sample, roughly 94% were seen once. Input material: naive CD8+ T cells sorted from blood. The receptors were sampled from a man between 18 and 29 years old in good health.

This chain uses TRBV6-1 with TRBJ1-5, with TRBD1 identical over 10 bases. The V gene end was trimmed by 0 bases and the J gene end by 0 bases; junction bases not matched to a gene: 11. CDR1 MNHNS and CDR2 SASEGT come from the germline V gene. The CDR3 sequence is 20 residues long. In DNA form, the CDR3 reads TGTGCCAGCAGTGAAGCGGCGGGACAGGGGCCCTTTTATAGCAATCAGCCCCAGCATTTT. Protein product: CASSEAAGQGPFYSNQPQHF.

CDR3 nucleotide sequence: TGTGCCAGCAGCCCAGGAGGAGCCCTAGAGAACACCGGGGAGCTGTTTTTT. This gives the protein CASSPGGALENTGELFF. The gene calls are TRBV7-8 and TRBJ2-2; D is perhaps TRBD2 (5 bases). The germline CDR1 and CDR2 sequences are SGHVS and FQNEAQ. V lost 5 bases and J 1 base, leaving 17 bases between the germline ends. The CDR3 has 17 residues.

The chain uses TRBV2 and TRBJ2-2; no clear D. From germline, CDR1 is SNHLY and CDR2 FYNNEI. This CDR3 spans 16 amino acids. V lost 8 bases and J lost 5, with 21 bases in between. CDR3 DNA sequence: TGTGCCAGCTCACACCCCTCAGGAACTATAACCGGGGAGCTGTTTTTT. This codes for CASSHPSGTITGELFF. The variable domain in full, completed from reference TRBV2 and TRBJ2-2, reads EPEVTQTPSHQVTQMGQEVILRCVPISNHLYFYWYRQILGQKVEFLVSFYNNEISEKSEIFDDQFSVERPDGSNFTLKIRSTKLEDSAMYFCASSHPSGTITGELFFGEGSRLTVL.

The CDR3 is CASSQDLERELNFVRYF. The CDR3 bases are TGCGCCAGCAGCCAAGATTTAGAACGGGAACTTAATTTCGTTCGGTACTTC. The chain is built from TRBV4-3 and TRBJ2-7; TRBD2 is a possible D gene (5 bases). Germline-derived CDR1 and CDR2 are LGHNA and YSLEER. This CDR3 contains 17 residues. Trimming cost V 0 bases and J 12 bases, with 27 bases left between them.

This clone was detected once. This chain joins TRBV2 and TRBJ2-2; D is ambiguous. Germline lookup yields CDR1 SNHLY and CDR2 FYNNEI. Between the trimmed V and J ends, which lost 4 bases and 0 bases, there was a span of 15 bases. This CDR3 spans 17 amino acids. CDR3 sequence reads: CASSVWLLDSNTGELFF. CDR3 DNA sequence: TGTGCCAGCAGTGTCTGGTTGCTCGATTCGAACACCGGGGAGCTGTTTTTT.

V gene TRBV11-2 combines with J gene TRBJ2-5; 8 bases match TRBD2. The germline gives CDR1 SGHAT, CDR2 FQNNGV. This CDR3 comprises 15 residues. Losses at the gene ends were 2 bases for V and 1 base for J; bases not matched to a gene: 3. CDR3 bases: TGTGCCAGCAGCTTACCTGGACTAGCCCAAGAGACCCAGTACTTC. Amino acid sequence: CASSLPGLAQETQYF.

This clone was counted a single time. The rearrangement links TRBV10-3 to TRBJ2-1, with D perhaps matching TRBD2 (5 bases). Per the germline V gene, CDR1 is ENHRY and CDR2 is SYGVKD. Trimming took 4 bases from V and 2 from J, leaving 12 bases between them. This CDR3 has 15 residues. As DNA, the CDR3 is TGTGCCATCAGTGCCCCGGAGGCCGCCTACAATGAGCAGTTCTTC. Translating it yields CAISAPEAAYNEQFF.

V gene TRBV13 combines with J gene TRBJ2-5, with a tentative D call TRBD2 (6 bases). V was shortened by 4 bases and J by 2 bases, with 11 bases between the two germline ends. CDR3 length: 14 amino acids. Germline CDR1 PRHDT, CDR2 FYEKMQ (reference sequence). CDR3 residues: CASSSREEQETQYF. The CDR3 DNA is TGTGCCAGCAGCTCGAGGGAGGAGCAAGAGACCCAGTACTTC.

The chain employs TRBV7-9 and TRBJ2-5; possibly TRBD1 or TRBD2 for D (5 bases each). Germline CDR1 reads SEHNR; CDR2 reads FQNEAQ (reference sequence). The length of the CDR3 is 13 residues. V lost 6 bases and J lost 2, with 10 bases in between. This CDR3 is CASSWDDQETQYF. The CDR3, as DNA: TGTGCCAGCAGTTGGGACGATCAAGAGACCCAGTACTTC.

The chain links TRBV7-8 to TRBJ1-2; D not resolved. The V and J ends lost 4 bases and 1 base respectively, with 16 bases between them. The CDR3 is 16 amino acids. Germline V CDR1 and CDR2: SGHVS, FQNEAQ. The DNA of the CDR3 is TGTGCCAGCAGCTCTCATCCCCCCCTTTTTAACTATGGCTACACCTTC. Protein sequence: CASSSHPPLFNYGYTF.

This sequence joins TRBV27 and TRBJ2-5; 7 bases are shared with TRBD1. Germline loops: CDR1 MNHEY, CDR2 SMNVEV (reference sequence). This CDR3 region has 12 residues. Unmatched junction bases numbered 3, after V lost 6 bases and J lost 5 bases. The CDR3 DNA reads TGTGCCAGCAGAACAGGGGTCGAGACCCAGTACTTC. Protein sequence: CASRTGVETQYF.

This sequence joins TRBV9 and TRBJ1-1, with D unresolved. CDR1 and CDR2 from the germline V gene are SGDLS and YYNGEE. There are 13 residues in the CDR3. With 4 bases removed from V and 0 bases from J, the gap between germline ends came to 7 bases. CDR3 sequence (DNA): TGTGCCAGCAGCTCGGTTATGAACACTGAAGCTTTCTTT. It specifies CASSSVMNTEAFF.

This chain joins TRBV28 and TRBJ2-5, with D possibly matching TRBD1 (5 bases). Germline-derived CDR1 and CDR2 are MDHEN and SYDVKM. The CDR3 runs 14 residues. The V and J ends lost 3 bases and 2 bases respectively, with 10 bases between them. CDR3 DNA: TGTGCCAGCAGTTTGGCAGGGCCACAAGAGACCCAGTACTTC. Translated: CASSLAGPQETQYF.

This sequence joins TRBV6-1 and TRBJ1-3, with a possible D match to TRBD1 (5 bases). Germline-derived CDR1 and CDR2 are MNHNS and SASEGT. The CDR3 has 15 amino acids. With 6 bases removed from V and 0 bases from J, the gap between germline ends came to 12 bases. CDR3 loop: CASSRDSFSGNTIYF. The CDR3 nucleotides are TGTGCCAGCAGCCGGGACTCCTTCTCTGGAAACACCATATATTTT.

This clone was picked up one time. This CDR3 is CASSVPDGQGLGYTF. For the CDR3, the DNA is TGTGCCAGCAGCGTACCTGACGGCCAGGGCCTGGGCTACACCTTC. The chain links TRBV9 to TRBJ1-2; D is perhaps TRBD1 (5 bases). CDR3 length equals 15 residues. CDR1 and CDR2 from the germline V gene are SGDLS and YYNGEE. Deletions cut 1 base from V and 8 bases from J, with 18 bases between.

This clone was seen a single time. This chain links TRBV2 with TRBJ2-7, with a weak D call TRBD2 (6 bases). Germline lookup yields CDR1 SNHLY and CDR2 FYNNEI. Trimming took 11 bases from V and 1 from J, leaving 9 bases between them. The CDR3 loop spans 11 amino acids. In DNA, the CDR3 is TGTGCCGCGGGGCTGTCCTACGAGCAGTACTTC. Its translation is CAAGLSYEQYF.

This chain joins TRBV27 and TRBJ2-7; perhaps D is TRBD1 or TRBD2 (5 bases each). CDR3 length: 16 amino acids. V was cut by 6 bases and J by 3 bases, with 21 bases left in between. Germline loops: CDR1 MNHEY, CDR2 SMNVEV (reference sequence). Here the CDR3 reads CASSPERGRLVYEQYF. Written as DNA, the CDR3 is TGTGCCAGCAGCCCCGAGAGGGGACGGCTAGTCTACGAGCAGTACTTC.

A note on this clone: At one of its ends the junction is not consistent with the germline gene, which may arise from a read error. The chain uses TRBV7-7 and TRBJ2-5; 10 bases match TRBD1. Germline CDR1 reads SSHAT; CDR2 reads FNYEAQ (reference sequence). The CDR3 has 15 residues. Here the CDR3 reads CASSLGTGELETQYF. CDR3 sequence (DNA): TGTGCTAGCAGCTTAGGGACAGGGGAATTGGAGACCCAGTACTTC.

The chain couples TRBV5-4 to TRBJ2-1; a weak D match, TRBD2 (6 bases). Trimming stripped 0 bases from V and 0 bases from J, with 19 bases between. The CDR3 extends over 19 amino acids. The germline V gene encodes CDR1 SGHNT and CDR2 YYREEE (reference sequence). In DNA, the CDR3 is TGTGCCAGCAGCTTGGCGGTTAGCGGAGGGGAAGGCTCCTACAATGAGCAGTTCTTC. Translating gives CASSLAVSGGEGSYNEQFF.

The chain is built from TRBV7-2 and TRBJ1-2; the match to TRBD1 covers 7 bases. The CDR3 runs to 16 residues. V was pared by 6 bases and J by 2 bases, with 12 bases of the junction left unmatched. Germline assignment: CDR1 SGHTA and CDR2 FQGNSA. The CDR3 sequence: CASSRPGTEKNYGYTF. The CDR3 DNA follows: TGTGCCAGCAGTCGACCGGGGACAGAAAAAAACTATGGCTACACCTTC.

CDR3 protein: CASSQEGTMNTEAFF. The CDR3 DNA reads TGCGCCAGCAGCCAAGAGGGGACCATGAACACTGAAGCTTTCTTT. The rearrangement links TRBV4-1 to TRBJ1-1; D is perhaps TRBD1 (5 bases). The germline CDR1 and CDR2 sequences are MGHRA and YSYEKL. The CDR3 is made up of 15 amino acids. Trimming cost V 0 bases and J 0 bases, with 8 bases left between them.

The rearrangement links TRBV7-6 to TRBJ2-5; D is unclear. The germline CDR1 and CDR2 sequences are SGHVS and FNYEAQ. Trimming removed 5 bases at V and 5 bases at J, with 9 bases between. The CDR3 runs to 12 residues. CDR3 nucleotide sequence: TGTGCCAGCAGCCCTCTTGTGGAGACCCAGTACTTC. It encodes CASSPLVETQYF.

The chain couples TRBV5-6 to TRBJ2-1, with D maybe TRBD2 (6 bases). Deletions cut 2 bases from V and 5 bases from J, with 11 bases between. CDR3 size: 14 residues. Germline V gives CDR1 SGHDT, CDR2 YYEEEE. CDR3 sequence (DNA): TGTGCCAGCAGCTTCTACCTAGCGAACAATGAGCAGTTCTTC. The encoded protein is CASSFYLANNEQFF.